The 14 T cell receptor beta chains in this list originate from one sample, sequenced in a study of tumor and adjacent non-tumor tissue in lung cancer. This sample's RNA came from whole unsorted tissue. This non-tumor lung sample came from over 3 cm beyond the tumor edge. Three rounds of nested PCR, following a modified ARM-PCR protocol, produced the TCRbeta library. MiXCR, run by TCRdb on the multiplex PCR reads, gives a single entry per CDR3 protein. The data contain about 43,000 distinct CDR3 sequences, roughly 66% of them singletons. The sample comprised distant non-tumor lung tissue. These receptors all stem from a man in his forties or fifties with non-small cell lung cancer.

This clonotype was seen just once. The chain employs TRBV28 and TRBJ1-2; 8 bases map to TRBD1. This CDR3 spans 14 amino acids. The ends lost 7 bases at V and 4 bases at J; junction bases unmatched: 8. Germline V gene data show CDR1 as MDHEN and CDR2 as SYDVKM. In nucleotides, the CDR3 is TGTGCCAGCACTTCGTGGGACAGGTCCTATGGCTACACCTTC. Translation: CASTSWDRSYGYTF.

CDR3: CASSPPDRVRGSKQYF. DNA for the CDR3: TGTGCCAGCAGCCCGCCGGACAGGGTGAGGGGTAGCAAGCAGTACTTC. The chain has TRBV7-9 and TRBJ2-7, with 8 bases aligning to TRBD1. The length of the CDR3 is 16 residues. Germline lookup yields CDR1 SEHNR and CDR2 FQNEAQ (reference sequence). J lost 8 bases, V lost 5 bases, and 17 bases had no gene match.

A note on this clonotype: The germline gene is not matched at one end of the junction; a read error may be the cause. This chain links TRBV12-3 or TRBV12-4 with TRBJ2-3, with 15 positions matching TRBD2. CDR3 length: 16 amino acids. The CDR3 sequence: CVSSQGLAGGADMQYF. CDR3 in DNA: TGTGTCAGCAGTCAGGGACTAGCGGGAGGCGCAGATATGCAGTATTTT.

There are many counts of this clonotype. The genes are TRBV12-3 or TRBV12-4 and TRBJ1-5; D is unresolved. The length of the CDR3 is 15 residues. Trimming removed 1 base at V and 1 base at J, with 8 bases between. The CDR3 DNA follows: TGTGCCAGCAGTTTAGGCACCGGCAGCAATCAGCCCCAGCATTTT. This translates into CASSLGTGSNQPQHF.

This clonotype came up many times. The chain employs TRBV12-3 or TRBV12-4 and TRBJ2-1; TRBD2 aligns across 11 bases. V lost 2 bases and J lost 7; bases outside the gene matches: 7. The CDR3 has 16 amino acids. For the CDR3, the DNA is TGTGCCAGCAGTTTATGGGCTAGCGGGGGGAGGAATGAGCAGTTCTTC. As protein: CASSLWASGGRNEQFF.

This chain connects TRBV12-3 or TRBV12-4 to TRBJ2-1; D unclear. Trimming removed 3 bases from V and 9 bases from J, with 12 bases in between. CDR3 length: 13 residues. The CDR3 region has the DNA TGTGCCAGCAGTTTCTCAGAAGTCAGTGAGCAGTTCTTC. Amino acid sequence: CASSFSEVSEQFF.

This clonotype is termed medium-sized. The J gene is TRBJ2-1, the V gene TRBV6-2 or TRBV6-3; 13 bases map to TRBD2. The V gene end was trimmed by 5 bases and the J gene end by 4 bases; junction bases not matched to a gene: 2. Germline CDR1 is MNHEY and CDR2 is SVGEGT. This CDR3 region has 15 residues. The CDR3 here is CASSTSGRAYNEQFF. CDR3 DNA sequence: TGTGCCAGCAGTACTAGCGGGAGGGCATACAATGAGCAGTTCTTC.

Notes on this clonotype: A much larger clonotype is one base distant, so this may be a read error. CDR3 in amino acids: CASSTGTGGVEQFF. CDR3 DNA sequence: TGTGCCAGCAGTACCGGGACAGGGGGAGTTGAGCAGTTCTTC. The gene calls are TRBV6-6 and TRBJ2-1; 11 bases are shared with TRBD1. Germline lookup yields CDR1 MNHNY and CDR2 SVGAGI (reference sequence). This CDR3 contains 14 residues. The V gene end was trimmed by 5 bases and the J gene end by 9 bases; junction bases not matched to a gene: 6.

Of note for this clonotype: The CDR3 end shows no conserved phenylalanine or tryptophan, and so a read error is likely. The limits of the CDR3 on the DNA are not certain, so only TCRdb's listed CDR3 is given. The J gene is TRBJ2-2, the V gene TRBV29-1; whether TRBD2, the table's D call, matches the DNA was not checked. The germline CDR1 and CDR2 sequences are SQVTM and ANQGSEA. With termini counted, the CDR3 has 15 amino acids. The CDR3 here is CSVDYGGGNTGELFL.

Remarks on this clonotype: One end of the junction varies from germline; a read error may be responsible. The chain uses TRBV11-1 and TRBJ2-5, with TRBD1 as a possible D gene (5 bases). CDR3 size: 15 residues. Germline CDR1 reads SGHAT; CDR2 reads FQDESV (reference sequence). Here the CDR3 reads CANSPGQGAQETQCF. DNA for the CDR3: TGTGCCAACAGCCCTGGACAAGGGGCACAAGAGACCCAGTGCTTC.

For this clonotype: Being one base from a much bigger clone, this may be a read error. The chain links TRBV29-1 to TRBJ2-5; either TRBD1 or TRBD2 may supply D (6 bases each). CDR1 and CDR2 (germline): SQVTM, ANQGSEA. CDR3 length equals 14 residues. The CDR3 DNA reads TGCAGCATTGACCCCGGAGGGGGTGCGGAGACCCAGTACTTC. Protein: CSIDPGGGAETQYF.

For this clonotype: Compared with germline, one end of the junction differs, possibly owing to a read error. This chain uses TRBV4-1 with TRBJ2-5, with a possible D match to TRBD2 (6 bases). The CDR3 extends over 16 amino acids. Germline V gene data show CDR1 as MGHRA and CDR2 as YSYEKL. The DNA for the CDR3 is TGCGCCAGCAACCAAGATCTGCGGGGATTTTCGGAGACCCAGTACTTC. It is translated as CASNQDLRGFSETQYF.

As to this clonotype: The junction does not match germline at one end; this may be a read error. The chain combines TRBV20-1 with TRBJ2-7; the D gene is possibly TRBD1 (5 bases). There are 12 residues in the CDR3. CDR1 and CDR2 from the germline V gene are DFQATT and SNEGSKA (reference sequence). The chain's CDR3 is CSATQTAYEQYF. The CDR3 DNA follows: TGCAGTGCTACCCAGACAGCCTACGAGCAATACTTC.

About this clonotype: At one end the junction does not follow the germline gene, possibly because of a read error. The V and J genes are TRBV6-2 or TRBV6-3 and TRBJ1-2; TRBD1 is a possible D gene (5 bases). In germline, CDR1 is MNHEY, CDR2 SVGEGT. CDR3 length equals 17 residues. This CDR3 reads CASRIPGGREPDYGYTF. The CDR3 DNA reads TGCGCCAGCAGGATCCCCGGGGGGAGGGAACCCGACTATGGCTACACCTTC.